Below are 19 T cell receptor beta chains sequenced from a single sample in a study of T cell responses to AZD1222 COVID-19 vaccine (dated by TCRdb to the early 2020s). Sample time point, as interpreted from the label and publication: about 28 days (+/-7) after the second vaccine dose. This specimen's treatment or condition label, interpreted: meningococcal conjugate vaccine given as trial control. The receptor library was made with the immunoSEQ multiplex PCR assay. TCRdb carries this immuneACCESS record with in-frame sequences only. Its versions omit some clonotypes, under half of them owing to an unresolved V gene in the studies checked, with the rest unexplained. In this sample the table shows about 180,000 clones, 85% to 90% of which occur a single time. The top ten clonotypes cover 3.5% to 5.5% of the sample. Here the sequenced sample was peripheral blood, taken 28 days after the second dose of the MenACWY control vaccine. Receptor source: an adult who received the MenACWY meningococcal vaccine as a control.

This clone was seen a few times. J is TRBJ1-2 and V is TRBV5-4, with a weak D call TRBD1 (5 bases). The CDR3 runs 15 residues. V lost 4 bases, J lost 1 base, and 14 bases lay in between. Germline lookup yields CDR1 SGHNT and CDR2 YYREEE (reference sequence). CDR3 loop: CASSGNRGLNYGYTF. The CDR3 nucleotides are TGTGCCAGCAGCGGAAACCGGGGCCTTAACTATGGCTACACCTTC.

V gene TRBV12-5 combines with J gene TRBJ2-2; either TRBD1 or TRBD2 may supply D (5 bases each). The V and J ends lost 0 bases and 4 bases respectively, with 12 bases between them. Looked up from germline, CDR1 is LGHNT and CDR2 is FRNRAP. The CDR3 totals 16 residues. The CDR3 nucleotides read TGTGCTAGTGGTTTGGTACTTGGGGGAAGCACCGGGGAGCTGTTTTTT. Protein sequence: CASGLVLGGSTGELFF.

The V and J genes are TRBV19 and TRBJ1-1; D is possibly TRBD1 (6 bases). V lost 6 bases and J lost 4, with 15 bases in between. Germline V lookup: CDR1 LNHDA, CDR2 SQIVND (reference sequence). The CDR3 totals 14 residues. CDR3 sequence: CASRGEAGATEAFF. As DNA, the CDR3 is TGTGCCAGTAGGGGGGAGGCGGGGGCCACTGAAGCTTTCTTT.

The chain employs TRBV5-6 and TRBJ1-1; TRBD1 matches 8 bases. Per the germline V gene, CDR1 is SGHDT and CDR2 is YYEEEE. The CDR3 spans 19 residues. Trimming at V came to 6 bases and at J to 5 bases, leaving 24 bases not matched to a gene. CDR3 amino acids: CASTSRYFRGLNGETEAFF. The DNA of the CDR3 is TGTGCCAGCACCAGTAGGTACTTCAGGGGGCTCAACGGTGAGACTGAAGCTTTCTTT.

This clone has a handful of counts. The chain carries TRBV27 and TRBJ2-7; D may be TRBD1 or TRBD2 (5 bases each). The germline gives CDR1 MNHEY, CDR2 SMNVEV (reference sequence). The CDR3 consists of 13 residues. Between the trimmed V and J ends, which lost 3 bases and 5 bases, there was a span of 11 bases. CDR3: CASSFLGVDEQYF. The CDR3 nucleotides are TGTGCCAGCAGTTTCTTGGGGGTCGACGAGCAGTACTTC.

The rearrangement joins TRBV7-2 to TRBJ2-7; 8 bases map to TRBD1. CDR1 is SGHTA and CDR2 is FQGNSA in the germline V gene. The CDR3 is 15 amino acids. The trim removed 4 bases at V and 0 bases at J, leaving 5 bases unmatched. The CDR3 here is CASSSGTGSSYEQYF. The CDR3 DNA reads TGTGCCAGCAGCTCCGGGACAGGAAGCTCCTACGAGCAGTACTTC.

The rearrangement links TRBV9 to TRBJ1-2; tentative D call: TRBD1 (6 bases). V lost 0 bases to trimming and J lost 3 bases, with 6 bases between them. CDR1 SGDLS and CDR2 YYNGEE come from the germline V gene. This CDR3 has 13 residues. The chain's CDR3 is CASSVGQDYGYTF. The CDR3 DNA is TGTGCCAGCAGCGTAGGACAGGACTATGGCTACACCTTC.

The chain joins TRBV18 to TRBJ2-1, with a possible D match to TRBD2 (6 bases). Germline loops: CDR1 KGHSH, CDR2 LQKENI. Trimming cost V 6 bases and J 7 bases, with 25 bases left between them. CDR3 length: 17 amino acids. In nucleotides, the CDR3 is TGTGCCAGCTCCCAATTCCGGGAGCCGGGAATGGTAAATGAGCAGTTCTTC. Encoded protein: CASSQFREPGMVNEQFF. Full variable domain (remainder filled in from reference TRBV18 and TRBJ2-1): NAGVMQNPRHLVRRRGQEARLRCSPMKGHSHVYWYRQLPEEGLKFMVYLQKENIIDESGMPKERFSAEFPKEGPSILRIQQVVRGDSAAYFCASSQFREPGMVNEQFFGPGTRLTVL.

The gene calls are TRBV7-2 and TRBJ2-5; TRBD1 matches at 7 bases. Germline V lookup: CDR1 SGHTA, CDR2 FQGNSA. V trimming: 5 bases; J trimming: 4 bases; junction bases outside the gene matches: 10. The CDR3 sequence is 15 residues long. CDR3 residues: CASSPTGVGPETQYF. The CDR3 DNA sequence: TGTGCCAGCAGCCCAACAGGGGTAGGCCCAGAGACCCAGTACTTC.

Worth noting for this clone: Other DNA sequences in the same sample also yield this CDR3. CDR3 amino acids: CASSLSRGPYEQYF. In DNA form, the CDR3 reads TGTGCCAGCAGTCTTAGCAGGGGACCGTACGAGCAGTACTTC. This chain connects TRBV27 to TRBJ2-7; possible D gene TRBD1, 6 bases. The CDR3 runs to 14 residues. CDR1 and CDR2 from the germline V gene are MNHEY and SMNVEV (reference sequence). Trimming took 5 bases from V and 4 from J, leaving 15 bases between them.

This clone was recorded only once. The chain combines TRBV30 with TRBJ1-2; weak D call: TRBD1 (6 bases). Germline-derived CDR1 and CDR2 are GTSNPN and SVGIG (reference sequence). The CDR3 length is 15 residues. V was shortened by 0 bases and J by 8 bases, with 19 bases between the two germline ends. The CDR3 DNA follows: TGTGCCTGGAGTGTACCCTGGGGGGGCGCATCCGGCTACACCTTC. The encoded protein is CAWSVPWGGASGYTF.

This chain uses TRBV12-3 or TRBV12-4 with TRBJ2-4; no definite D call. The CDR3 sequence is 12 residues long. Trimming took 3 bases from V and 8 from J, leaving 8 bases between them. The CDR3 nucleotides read TGTGCCAGCAGTTTTAGGCCCCACATTCAGTACTTC. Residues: CASSFRPHIQYF.

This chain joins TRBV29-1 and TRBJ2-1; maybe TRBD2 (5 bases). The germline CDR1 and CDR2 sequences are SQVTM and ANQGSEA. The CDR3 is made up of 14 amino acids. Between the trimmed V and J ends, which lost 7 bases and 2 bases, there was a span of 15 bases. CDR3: CSGKKLVTYNEQFF. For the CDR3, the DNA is TGCAGCGGTAAGAAACTAGTCACCTACAATGAGCAGTTCTTC.

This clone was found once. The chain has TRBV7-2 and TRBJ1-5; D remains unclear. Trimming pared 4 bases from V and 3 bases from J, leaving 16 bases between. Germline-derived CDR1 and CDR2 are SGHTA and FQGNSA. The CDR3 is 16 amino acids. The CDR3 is CASSWTAGIDNQPQHF. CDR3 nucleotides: TGTGCCAGCAGCTGGACCGCCGGGATCGACAATCAGCCCCAGCATTTT.

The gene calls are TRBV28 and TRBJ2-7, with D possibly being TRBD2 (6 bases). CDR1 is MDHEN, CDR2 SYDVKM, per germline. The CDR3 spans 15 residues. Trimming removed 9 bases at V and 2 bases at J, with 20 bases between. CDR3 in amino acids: CASQDPSVSTYEQYF. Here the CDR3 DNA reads TGTGCCAGTCAGGATCCTAGCGTTTCGACCTACGAGCAGTACTTC. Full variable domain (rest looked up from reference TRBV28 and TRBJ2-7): DVKVTQSSRYLVKRTGEKVFLECVQDMDHENMFWYRQDPGLGLRLIYFSYDVKMKEKGDIPEGYSVSREKKERFSLILESASTNQTSMYLCASQDPSVSTYEQYFGPGTRLTVT.

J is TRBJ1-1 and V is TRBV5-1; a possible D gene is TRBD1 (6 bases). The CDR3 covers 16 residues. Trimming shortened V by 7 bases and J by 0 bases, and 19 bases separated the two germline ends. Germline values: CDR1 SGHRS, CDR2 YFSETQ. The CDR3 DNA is TGCGCCAGCGGCCTTCTCTCAGGGGTGCTGAACACTGAAGCTTTCTTT. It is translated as CASGLLSGVLNTEAFF.

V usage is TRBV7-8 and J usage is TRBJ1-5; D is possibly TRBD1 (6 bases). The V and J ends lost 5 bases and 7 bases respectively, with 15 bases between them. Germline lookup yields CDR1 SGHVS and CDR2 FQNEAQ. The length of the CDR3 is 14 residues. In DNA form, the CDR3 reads TGTGCCAGCAGCCCGCGGACAGTAGGGCAGCCCCAGCATTTT. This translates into CASSPRTVGQPQHF. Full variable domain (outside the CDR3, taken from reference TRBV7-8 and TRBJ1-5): GAGVSQSPRYKVAKRGQDVALRCDPISGHVSLFWYQQALGQGPEFLTYFQNEAQLDKSGLPSDRFFAERPEGSVSTLKIQRTQQEDSAVYLCASSPRTVGQPQHFGDGTRLSIL.

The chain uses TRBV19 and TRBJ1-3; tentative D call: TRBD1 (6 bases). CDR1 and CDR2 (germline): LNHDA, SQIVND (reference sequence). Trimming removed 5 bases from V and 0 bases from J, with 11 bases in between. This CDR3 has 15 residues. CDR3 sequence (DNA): TGTGCCAGTAGTGTACAGGGCGACTCTGGAAACACCATATATTTT. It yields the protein CASSVQGDSGNTIYF. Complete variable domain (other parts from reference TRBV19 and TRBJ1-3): DGGITQSPKYLFRKEGQNVTLSCEQNLNHDAMYWYRQDPGQGLRLIYYSQIVNDFQKGDIAEGYSVSREKKESFPLTVTSAQKNPTAFYLCASSVQGDSGNTIYFGEGSWLTVV.

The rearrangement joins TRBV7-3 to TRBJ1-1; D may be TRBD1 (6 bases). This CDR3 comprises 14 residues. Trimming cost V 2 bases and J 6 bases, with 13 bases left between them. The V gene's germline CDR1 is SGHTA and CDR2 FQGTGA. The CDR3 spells CASSLSSGAPEAFF. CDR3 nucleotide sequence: TGTGCCAGCAGCTTATCGTCGGGGGCCCCTGAAGCTTTCTTT.